This is a list of T cell receptor beta chains from one sample in a study of neurological immune-mediated disorders. In TCRdb, the 5' RACE reads were re-called with MiXCR into one record per CDR3 protein. The sample records 67,000 or so distinct CDR3 sequences, about 13% being singletons. Sample: PBMCs. The receptors come from a female donor with HTLV-1-associated myelopathy (HAM/TSP). CDR3s include the opening cysteine and the closing phenylalanine or tryptophan. The D gene is left open where the match is weak. Some rows have no size entry. The others give once, few or many, or a class for an expanded clone.

cdr3_aa	cdr3_nt	v_call	j_call	clone_size	d_call
CASSPRQGAVEQYF	TGCGCCAGCAGCCCAAGACAGGGGGCGGTCGAGCAGTACTTC	TRBV5-1	TRBJ2-7	few	TRBD1
CASRGTARRYEQYF	TGTGCCAGCAGGGGGACAGCGCGTCGCTACGAGCAGTACTTC	TRBV28	TRBJ2-7	many	TRBD1
CASSFLAGDTDTQYF	TGTGCCAGCAGCTTTCTAGCGGGAGACACAGATACGCAGTATTTT	TRBV7-2	TRBJ2-3	many	TRBD2
CVSSVRLSPDTQYF	TGTGTCAGCAGCGTAAGGCTAAGCCCAGATACGCAGTATTTT	TRBV9	TRBJ2-3	once	.
CASRQTGTGGGEQYF	TGTGCCAGCAGGCAAACAGGGACAGGGGGCGGTGAGCAGTACTTC	TRBV12-3/TRBV12-4	TRBJ2-7	large	TRBD1
CASEKGDEQFF	TGTGCCAGCGAGAAGGGCGATGAGCAGTTCTTC	TRBV5-4	TRBJ2-1	few	.
CASSLLNSGDRNTGELFF	TGTGCCAGCAGTTTACTCAACTCCGGGGACCGTAACACCGGGGAGCTGTTTTTT	TRBV28	TRBJ2-2	many	.
CASRGQSNEQFF	TGCGCCAGCAGAGGGCAAAGCAATGAGCAGTTCTTC	TRBV5-1	TRBJ2-1	many	.
CASIASRYNEQFF	TGTGCCAGCATAGCTAGTAGGTACAATGAGCAGTTCTTC	TRBV2	TRBJ2-1	many	.
CASSQDDEQFF	TGCGCCAGCAGCCAGGACGATGAGCAGTTCTTC	TRBV4-1	TRBJ2-1	many	.
CASSVGGGLYEQYF	TGTGCCAGCAGTGTGGGTGGAGGGCTATACGAGCAGTACTTC	TRBV28	TRBJ2-7	many	.
CASSPRRLVTGANVLTF	TGTGCCAGTAGCCCGCGGAGGTTAGTGACTGGGGCCAACGTCCTGACTTTC	TRBV7-2	TRBJ2-6	once	.
CASSPEGISNQPQHF	TGCGCCAGCAGCCCGGAGGGGATTAGCAATCAGCCCCAGCATTTT	TRBV5-1	TRBJ1-5	many	.
CATSRVGQGDQPQHF	TGTGCCACCAGCAGAGTTGGACAGGGTGATCAGCCCCAGCATTTT	TRBV15	TRBJ1-5	many	TRBD1
CASSLDTQYF	TGTGCCAGCTCTCTAGATACGCAGTATTTT	TRBV18	TRBJ2-3	.	.
CASTISAETGVSPLHF	TGTGCCAGCACCATCTCGGCCGAGACAGGGGTTTCACCCCTCCACTTT	TRBV12-3/TRBV12-4	TRBJ1-6	many	TRBD1
CSATRVSTDTQYF	TGCAGTGCTACCCGTGTAAGCACAGATACGCAGTATTTT	TRBV20-1	TRBJ2-3	many	.
CASSLGLIDTEAFF	TGCGCCAGCAGCTTGGGTCTGATTGATACTGAAGCTTTCTTT	TRBV5-1	TRBJ1-1	many	.
CASSSGTGKDYNEQFF	TGTGCCAGCAGCTCTGGGACAGGGAAGGACTACAATGAGCAGTTCTTC	TRBV5-5	TRBJ2-1	once	TRBD1
CASSLEGGTSPLHF	TGTGCCAGCAGCTTAGAGGGCGGGACATCACCCCTCCACTTT	TRBV7-9	TRBJ1-6	.	.
CASSGRDGHYEQYF	TGCGCCAGCAGCGGCCGGGACGGACACTACGAGCAGTACTTC	TRBV5-1	TRBJ2-7	many	.
CSAREDRGALYNEQFF	TGCAGTGCTAGAGAGGATCGGGGGGCGCTCTACAATGAGCAGTTCTTC	TRBV20-1	TRBJ2-1	many	.